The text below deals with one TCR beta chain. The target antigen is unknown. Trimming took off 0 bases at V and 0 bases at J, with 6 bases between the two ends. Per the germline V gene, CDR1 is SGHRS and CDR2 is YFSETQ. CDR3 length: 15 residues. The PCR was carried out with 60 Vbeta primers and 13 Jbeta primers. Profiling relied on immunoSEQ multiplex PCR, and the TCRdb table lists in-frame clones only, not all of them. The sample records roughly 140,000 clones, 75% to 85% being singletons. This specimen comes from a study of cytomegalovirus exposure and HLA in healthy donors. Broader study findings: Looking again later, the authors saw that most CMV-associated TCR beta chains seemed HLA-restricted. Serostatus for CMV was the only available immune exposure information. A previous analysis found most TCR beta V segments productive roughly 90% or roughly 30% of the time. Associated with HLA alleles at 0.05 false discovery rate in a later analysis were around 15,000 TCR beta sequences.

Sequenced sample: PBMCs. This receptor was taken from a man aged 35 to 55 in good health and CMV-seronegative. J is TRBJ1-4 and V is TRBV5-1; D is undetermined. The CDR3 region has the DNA TGCGCCAGCAGCTTGGCACAGACAACTAATGAAAAACTGTTTTTT. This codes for CASSLAQTTNEKLFF.